This TCR beta chain was observed in a study of shared clonotypes between healthy human individuals. General observations from the study: Compared with clonotypes that all four donors shared, non-shared clonotypes had lower generation probabilities. How much donors shared clonotypes was expected to be affected by sequencing depth.

V gave up 6 bases and J gave up 5 bases, with 11 bases separating them. Germline V gene lookup returns CDR1 ENHRY and CDR2 SYGVKD. The CDR3 runs 13 residues. The naive CD8 subset, CD45RO-negative cells positively selected for CCR7, excluded terminally differentiated effector memory CD45RA+ cells. TCRdb's copy holds only in-frame clones and misses some; the assay was immunoSEQ multiplex PCR. The profile shows roughly 2 million clones, roughly 95% of them singletons. Comment on this clone: Its target is unknown.

Sequencing was done on a sample of naive CD8+ T cells sorted from blood. The chain joins TRBV10-3 to TRBJ1-5; D is possibly TRBD1 (6 bases). This TCR derives from a man younger than 35 in good health. The CDR3 reads CAISPGTHQPQHF. DNA of the CDR3: TGTGCCATCAGCCCCGGGACACATCAGCCCCAGCATTTT.